Each of the 31 T cell receptor beta chains below was sequenced from the same sample in a study of blood T cells in healthy people across ages. Using a J-beta primer mix together with a sample-barcoded 5' primer, a second PCR was run for roughly 7 to 12 cycles. One entry per CDR3 protein, called by TCRdb with MiXCR from the 5' RACE reads. Among about 1 million distinct CDR3 sequences listed, 40% to 55% were seen once. Sequencing input: blood. These receptors were obtained from a woman aged 60-70 years in good health.

The chain has TRBV20-1 and TRBJ2-3; 7 bases agree with TRBD2. V dropped 0 bases and J dropped 5; count of bases not matched to a gene: 11. This CDR3 comprises 16 residues. Germline CDR1 is DFQATT and CDR2 is SNEGSKA (reference sequence). CDR3 nucleotide sequence: TGCAGTGCTAGAGATCTCCCGGGACTATTGAGAGATACGCAGTATTTT. Amino acid sequence: CSARDLPGLLRDTQYF.

The sample holds a few counts of this clonotype. This chain links TRBV29-1 with TRBJ2-3; TRBD2 aligns across 9 bases. Per germline, CDR1 SQVTM and CDR2 ANQGSEA. The V and J ends lost 3 bases and 4 bases, in that order; junction bases with no gene match: 5. This CDR3 comprises 14 residues. CDR3 amino acids: CSVEPAGGPDTQYF. Here the CDR3 DNA reads TGCAGCGTTGAGCCCGCGGGAGGGCCAGATACGCAGTATTTT.

The chain has TRBV7-8 and TRBJ2-5; 9 nucleotides align to TRBD2. Germline V gene data show CDR1 as SGHVS and CDR2 as FQNEAQ. J was trimmed by 3 bases and V by 3 bases; bases with no gene match: 14. The CDR3 spans 18 residues. This chain's CDR3 is CASSFLGASGNEEETQYF. The CDR3, as DNA: TGTGCCAGCAGCTTCCTGGGGGCTAGCGGGAATGAGGAAGAGACCCAGTACTTC.

This clonotype has a handful of counts. V is TRBV7-9 and J is TRBJ2-3; 13 nucleotides align to TRBD2. Germline V gene lookup returns CDR1 SEHNR and CDR2 FQNEAQ (reference sequence). After removal of 5 bases from V and 2 bases from J, the junction contained 10 bases not matched to a gene. This CDR3 spans 18 amino acids. Here the CDR3 reads CASSPYIGLAGVTDTQYF. CDR3 in DNA: TGTGCCAGCAGCCCCTATATCGGACTAGCGGGAGTCACAGATACGCAGTATTTT. Combining the CDR3 with reference TRBV7-9 and TRBJ2-3 gives the whole variable domain DTGVSQNPRHKITKRGQNVTFRCDPISEHNRLYWYRQTLGQGPEFLTYFQNEAQLEKSRLLSDRFSAERPKGSFSTLEIQRTEQGDSAMYLCASSPYIGLAGVTDTQYFGPGTRLTVL.

On this clonotype itself: This may be a read error: a much more frequent sequence differs by one nucleotide. V gene TRBV7-2 combines with J gene TRBJ2-5, with unresolved D. The CDR3 loop spans 12 amino acids. CDR1 SGHTA and CDR2 FQGNSA come from the germline V gene. V lost 5 bases, J lost 11 bases, and 15 bases lay in between. The CDR3 nucleotides read TGTGCCAGCAGCCACCCAATCGGTGAGCAGTACTTC. This codes for CASSHPIGEQYF. The entire variable domain, with the rest obtained from reference TRBV7-2 and TRBJ2-5, is as follows: GAGVSQSPSNKVTEKGKDVELRCDPISGHTALYWYRQSLGQGLEFLIYFQGNSAPDKSGLPSDRFSAERTGGSVSTLTIQRTQQEDSAVYLCASSHPIGEQYFGPGTRLLVL.

CDR3 nucleotides: TGCAGTGTAGATAGAAGCACAGATACGCAGTATTTT. Encoded protein: CSVDRSTDTQYF. V gene TRBV20-1 combines with J gene TRBJ2-3; D is ambiguous. The CDR3 runs to 12 residues. The germline V gene encodes CDR1 DFQATT and CDR2 SNEGSKA (reference sequence). With 7 bases removed from V and 0 bases from J, the gap between germline ends came to 8 bases.

The CDR3 protein is CASSLSRRLAGFNNEQFF. The DNA of the CDR3 is TGTGCCAGCAGTTTAAGTCGGCGGCTAGCGGGATTCAACAATGAGCAGTTCTTC. The V gene is TRBV27, the J gene TRBJ2-1, with TRBD2 matching 9 bases. CDR1 MNHEY and CDR2 SMNVEV come from the germline V gene (reference sequence). The CDR3 length is 18 residues. V lost 2 bases, J lost 5 bases, and 13 bases stayed unmatched.

The chain uses TRBV24-1 and TRBJ2-1, with 7 bases matching TRBD1. Trimming took 3 bases from V and 8 from J; bases not matched to a gene: 3. This CDR3 region has 13 residues. Germline V gives CDR1 KGHDR, CDR2 SFDVKD. CDR3 in DNA: TGTGCCACCAGTGATGGGGGACAGCATGAGCAGTTCTTC. As protein: CATSDGGQHEQFF.

The chain combines TRBV2 with TRBJ2-7; possibly TRBD1 for D (5 bases). Germline CDR1 SNHLY, CDR2 FYNNEI. V was shortened by 4 bases and J by 0 bases, with 13 bases between the two germline ends. This CDR3 has 15 residues. The chain's CDR3 is CASSVDSLLSYEQYF. The CDR3 coding sequence is TGTGCCAGCAGTGTTGACAGTTTGCTCTCCTACGAGCAGTACTTC.

V usage is TRBV20-1 and J usage is TRBJ2-5; 10 bases align to TRBD2. Trimming removed 5 bases from V and 4 bases from J; junction bases left unmatched: 10. Germline CDR1 reads DFQATT; CDR2 reads SNEGSKA (reference sequence). The CDR3 loop spans 15 amino acids. The DNA for the CDR3 is TGCAGTGCTCTCATAGCGGGAGGAAGGAGAGAGACCCAGTACTTC. This gives the protein CSALIAGGRRETQYF.

This clonotype was seen many times. The V gene is TRBV11-2, the J gene TRBJ2-1; TRBD2 aligns across 10 bases. With V trimmed by 2 bases and J by 4 bases, 5 bases remained unmatched. The CDR3 spans 16 residues. Germline values: CDR1 SGHAT, CDR2 FQNNGV. The CDR3 sequence is CASSLLLAGVYNEQFF. In nucleotides, the CDR3 is TGTGCCAGCAGCTTACTCCTAGCGGGAGTTTACAATGAGCAGTTCTTC.

Concerning this clonotype: Given a much more abundant clone one base away, this may be a read error. This sequence joins TRBV24-1 and TRBJ2-3; D remains unclear. The CDR3 is 13 residues long. V lost 1 base to trimming and J lost 2 bases, with 3 bases between them. The germline V gene has CDR1 KGHDR and CDR2 SFDVKD. CDR3 amino acids: CATSDFTTDTQYF. As DNA, the CDR3 is TGTGCCACCAGTGATTTTACCACAGATACGCAGTATTTT.

The J gene is TRBJ1-2, the V gene TRBV3-1, with 9 nucleotides matching TRBD1. This CDR3 is 15 amino acids long. V shed 5 bases and J 7 bases; nucleotides not matched to a gene: 11. CDR1 is LGHDT, CDR2 YNNKEL, per germline (reference sequence). The CDR3 nucleotides are TGTGCCAGCAGCGAAGCACAGGGGGCGAGAGGTGGCTACACCTTC. This sequence encodes CASSEAQGARGGYTF.

Regarding this clonotype: The junction departs from germline at one end; a sequencing error may be responsible. This chain joins TRBV27 and TRBJ2-2; D assignment may be TRBD1 or TRBD2 (5 bases each). Germline CDR1 is MNHEY and CDR2 is SMNVEV (reference sequence). The CDR3 runs 15 residues. CDR3 coding DNA: TGTGACAGCAGTTTCGCCGGGGCGCGGGCCGGGGAGCTGTTTTTT. It is translated as CDSSFAGARAGELFF.

The count of this clonotype is one. The chain has TRBV29-1 and TRBJ2-3; tentatively, D is TRBD1 (5 bases). The CDR3 runs to 15 residues. CDR1 SQVTM and CDR2 ANQGSEA come from the germline V gene. Trimming stripped 6 bases from V and 0 bases from J, with 16 bases between. CDR3 in DNA: TGCAGCGTGATTTCGACAGAGCCTAGCACAGATACGCAGTATTTT. It translates to CSVISTEPSTDTQYF.

Only a few counts were recorded for this clonotype. The chain joins TRBV18 to TRBJ2-1, with 9 bases fitting TRBD2. The junction had 6 bases not matched to a gene; V was cut back by 1 base and J by 2 bases. The CDR3 has 17 amino acids. Germline V gene sequence: CDR1 KGHSH, CDR2 LQKENI. The CDR3 loop reads CASSPLVASGTYNEQFF. The CDR3 DNA reads as TGTGCCAGCTCACCACTTGTTGCTAGCGGGACCTACAATGAGCAGTTCTTC.

The chain joins TRBV6-5 to TRBJ2-1; 11 positions match TRBD2. Germline V gene lookup returns CDR1 MNHEY and CDR2 SVGAGI. CDR3 length: 16 amino acids. V gave up 5 bases and J gave up 7 bases; unmatched junction bases: 10. This CDR3 reads CASSRPTSGSRNEQFF. Here the CDR3 DNA reads TGTGCCAGCAGTCGCCCCACTAGCGGGAGTCGTAATGAGCAGTTCTTC.

The chain combines TRBV27 with TRBJ2-2; D uncertain. Germline loops: CDR1 MNHEY, CDR2 SMNVEV (reference sequence). The V end was cut by 2 bases, the J end by 3 bases, with 7 bases between. The CDR3 sequence is 14 residues long. The CDR3 DNA follows: TGTGCCAGCAGTTTAATCAGACACACCGGGGAGCTGTTTTTT. Encoded protein: CASSLIRHTGELFF.

This clonotype was recorded only once. The V gene is TRBV15, the J gene TRBJ2-6, with D possibly being TRBD1 (5 bases). Germline lookup yields CDR1 LNHNV and CDR2 YYDKDF (reference sequence). This CDR3 contains 14 residues. The V end lost 7 bases, the J end lost 2 bases, and 9 bases lay between the germline ends. The CDR3 reads CATKKGTGANVLTF. In DNA form, the CDR3 reads TGTGCCACCAAGAAGGGGACTGGGGCCAACGTCCTGACTTTC.

This sequence joins TRBV25-1 and TRBJ2-5, with 8 bases that match TRBD1. CDR1 MGHDK and CDR2 SYGVNS come from the germline V gene. Unmatched junction bases numbered 14, after V lost 3 bases and J lost 11 bases. CDR3 length equals 15 residues. The CDR3 nucleotides are TGTGCCAGCAGTGATATAAGGGACAGGTACAATGAGCAGTACTTC. Translated: CASSDIRDRYNEQYF.

The sample holds a few counts of this clonotype. V gene TRBV29-1 combines with J gene TRBJ2-3; 9 bases are shared with TRBD2. Trimming at V came to 4 bases and at J to 2 bases, leaving 10 bases not matched to a gene. Germline CDR1 is SQVTM and CDR2 is ANQGSEA. This CDR3 has 16 amino acids. The CDR3 region has the DNA TGCAGCGTTGTACCACATGGCGGGAGGGCCACAGATACGCAGTATTTT. This codes for CSVVPHGGRATDTQYF.

This clonotype occurred a few times. The CDR3 sequence is CASSSGGLSSYEQYF. In DNA, the CDR3 is TGTGCCAGCAGTTCAGGCGGGTTGAGCTCCTACGAGCAGTACTTC. V usage is TRBV27 and J usage is TRBJ2-7; TRBD2 is a possible D gene (5 bases). Germline loops: CDR1 MNHEY, CDR2 SMNVEV (reference sequence). The CDR3 has 15 residues. Deletions cut 4 bases from V and 0 bases from J, with 13 bases between.

V gene TRBV27 combines with J gene TRBJ2-7, with D uncertain. V lost 2 bases to trimming and J lost 5 bases, with 13 bases between them. The CDR3 contains 14 residues. From germline, CDR1 is MNHEY and CDR2 SMNVEV (reference sequence). The CDR3 loop is CASSLDGVVDEQYF. The DNA of the CDR3 is TGTGCCAGCAGTTTAGACGGAGTTGTGGACGAGCAGTACTTC.

The CDR3 sequence is CASSLYPGTVYEQFF. The CDR3 bases are TGTGCCAGCAGTTTATACCCGGGGACCGTATACGAGCAGTTCTTC. The rearrangement links TRBV27 to TRBJ2-1; D possibly uses TRBD1 or TRBD2 (5 bases each). Germline V gene data show CDR1 as MNHEY and CDR2 as SMNVEV (reference sequence). The CDR3 loop spans 15 amino acids. Trimming removed 1 base at V and 10 bases at J, with 17 bases between.

About this clonotype itself: Since a much larger clone is just one base distant, this may be a read error. This chain joins TRBV25-1 and TRBJ2-3; 7 bases line up with TRBD1. CDR1 and CDR2 (germline): MGHDK, SYGVNS. The J segment lost 2 bases and the V segment lost 6 bases, leaving 2 bases of the junction unmatched. The CDR3 contains 13 residues. CDR3 in amino acids: CASSQGDTDTQYF. In DNA, the CDR3 is TGTGCCAGCAGCCAGGGGGACACAGATACGCAGTATTTT.

This clonotype was recorded a few times. This chain connects TRBV20-1 to TRBJ2-7; 11 bases are shared with TRBD2. The CDR3 runs 16 residues. V gave up 6 bases and J gave up 1 base; unmatched junction bases: 11. CDR1 and CDR2 (germline): DFQATT, SNEGSKA (reference sequence). The DNA for the CDR3 is TGCAGTGCCCCAAAGAGACTAGCGGGACGATCCTACGAGCAGTACTTC. Protein sequence: CSAPKRLAGRSYEQYF.

Only a few counts were recorded for this clonotype. This chain connects TRBV4-2 to TRBJ1-2; 9 bases are a match to TRBD1. The CDR3 length is 18 residues. With V trimmed by 2 bases and J by 4 bases, 14 bases remained unmatched. Germline CDR1 reads LGHNA; CDR2 reads YNFKEQ. Here the CDR3 reads CASSQSSGQGSRTYGYTF. CDR3 in DNA: TGTGCCAGCAGCCAAAGCTCGGGACAGGGAAGCCGAACCTATGGCTACACCTTC.

This clonotype was seen more than once but under ten times. The chain uses TRBV20-1 and TRBJ2-1, with 12 bases lining up with TRBD2. The V and J ends lost 4 bases and 7 bases, in that order; junction bases with no gene match: 11. Germline assignment: CDR1 DFQATT and CDR2 SNEGSKA (reference sequence). The CDR3 has 16 residues. This CDR3 reads CSATSPLAGGWNEQFF. CDR3 in DNA: TGCAGTGCTACCTCACCACTAGCGGGAGGTTGGAATGAGCAGTTCTTC.

The V gene is TRBV5-1, the J gene TRBJ2-2; D remains ambiguous. The CDR3 is made up of 14 amino acids. V lost 3 bases and J 4 bases, leaving 10 bases between the germline ends. The germline V gene has CDR1 SGHRS and CDR2 YFSETQ. DNA for the CDR3: TGCGCCAGCAGCTCCGGCGACCCCACCGGGGAGCTGTTTTTT. Amino acids: CASSSGDPTGELFF.

This clonotype appeared once. V gene TRBV25-1 combines with J gene TRBJ2-7; no firm D call. The germline V and J ends were trimmed by 5 bases and 0 bases, with 11 bases remaining between them. The CDR3 extends over 14 amino acids. CDR1 and CDR2 from the germline V gene are MGHDK and SYGVNS. The CDR3 protein is CASSWGTTSYEQYF. As DNA, the CDR3 is TGTGCCAGCAGTTGGGGAACAACCTCCTACGAGCAGTACTTC.

This sequence joins TRBV18 and TRBJ2-7, with 9 bases that match TRBD2. There are 16 residues in the CDR3. The germline CDR1 and CDR2 sequences are KGHSH and LQKENI. V lost 2 bases to trimming and J lost 7 bases; unmatched junction nucleotides: 12. CDR3 loop: CASSPLSGGQRNEQYF. Written as DNA, the CDR3 is TGTGCCAGCTCACCATTGAGCGGGGGGCAGAGGAATGAGCAGTACTTC.